The 9 T cell receptor beta chains in this list originate from one sample, sequenced in a study of blood T cell repertoires in COVID-19. Generated by immunoSEQ multiplex PCR, the TCRdb table keeps only in-frame clones and is missing some. This table holds just over 650,000 clones, 70% to 90% found once. The sequencing sample was made of peripheral blood. All receptors come from a young woman with acute or convalescent COVID-19.

V usage is TRBV19 and J usage is TRBJ1-5, with a weak D call TRBD1 (6 bases). The CDR3 totals 16 residues. Germline V gene lookup returns CDR1 LNHDA and CDR2 SQIVND (reference sequence). The V end lost 5 bases, the J end lost 1 base, and 15 bases lay between the germline ends. CDR3 sequence reads: CASSDQGKVSNQPQHF. DNA for the CDR3: TGTGCCAGTAGTGATCAGGGGAAGGTAAGCAATCAGCCCCAGCATTTT. The full variable domain, in which reference TRBV19 and TRBJ1-5 provide the parts outside the CDR3, is DGGITQSPKYLFRKEGQNVTLSCEQNLNHDAMYWYRQDPGQGLRLIYYSQIVNDFQKGDIAEGYSVSREKKESFPLTVTSAQKNPTAFYLCASSDQGKVSNQPQHFGDGTRLSIL.

The genes are TRBV21-1 and TRBJ1-5; the table names TRBD1, a call not compared with the DNA. TRBV21-1 is flagged as a pseudogene. The CDR3 runs to 16 residues. The CDR3 sequence is CASSTRDRGGMEPQHF. In DNA, the CDR3 is TGTGCCAGCAGCACACGGGACAGGGGTGGAATGGAGCCCCAGCATTTT.

The chain links TRBV4-1 to TRBJ1-1, with 10 bases lining up with TRBD1. This CDR3 comprises 17 residues. The V gene's germline CDR1 is MGHRA and CDR2 YSYEKL. Trimming took 3 bases from V and 2 from J; bases not matched to a gene: 9. The CDR3 here is CASSHLRDRGFNTEAFF. DNA for the CDR3: TGCGCCAGCAGCCACCTCCGGGACAGGGGTTTCAACACTGAAGCTTTCTTT.

This chain joins TRBV2 and TRBJ1-5, with 7 bases fitting TRBD1. J lost 0 bases, V lost 5 bases, and 4 bases had no gene match. The germline CDR1 and CDR2 sequences are SNHLY and FYNNEI. The CDR3 is made up of 15 amino acids. CDR3 amino acids: CASSQTGNSNQPQHF. CDR3 nucleotide sequence: TGTGCCAGCAGTCAGACAGGGAATAGCAATCAGCCCCAGCATTTT.

A word on this clone: Other DNA sequences in this sample translate to the same CDR3. CDR3 nucleotide sequence: TGTGCCAGCAGTTTAGGAGGAGGTGAAGCTTTCTTT. Amino acid sequence: CASSLGGGEAFF. This rearrangement joins TRBV12-3 or TRBV12-4 to TRBJ1-1; no firm D call. The length of the CDR3 is 12 residues. Trimming left V 1 base short and J 7 bases short, with 7 bases between.

The J gene is TRBJ1-5, the V gene TRBV4-1; D remains unclear. With 0 bases removed from V and 8 bases from J, the gap between germline ends came to 14 bases. This CDR3 has 15 amino acids. Germline assignment: CDR1 MGHRA and CDR2 YSYEKL. The CDR3 bases are TGCGCCAGCAGCCAAGACACACTAATAAGAAAGCCCCAGCATTTT. It specifies CASSQDTLIRKPQHF.

The rearrangement links TRBV20-1 to TRBJ2-4; D may be TRBD2 (5 bases). Germline CDR1 reads DFQATT; CDR2 reads SNEGSKA (reference sequence). V was pared by 5 bases and J by 8 bases, with 10 bases between. The CDR3 totals 11 residues. In DNA, the CDR3 is TGCAGTGCTGATGCCGGGGACATTCAGTACTTC. It yields the protein CSADAGDIQYF.

This clone was recorded a few times. The gene calls are TRBV5-5 and TRBJ2-7, with 8 positions matching TRBD1. The CDR3 loop spans 16 amino acids. Germline loops: CDR1 SGHKS, CDR2 YYEKEE (reference sequence). Trimming removed 0 bases from V and 1 base from J; junction bases left unmatched: 6. As DNA, the CDR3 is TGTGCCAGCAGCTTGGTCTGGACAGGGCCATCCTACGAGCAGTACTTC. It is translated as CASSLVWTGPSYEQYF.

The chain recombines TRBV20-1 with TRBJ2-5; perhaps TRBD2 as D (6 bases). Trimming removed 3 bases at V and 1 base at J, with 15 bases between. The CDR3 spans 15 residues. The V gene's germline CDR1 is DFQATT and CDR2 SNEGSKA (reference sequence). The chain's CDR3 is CSASQDGGTQETQYF. Written as DNA, the CDR3 is TGCAGTGCTAGTCAGGATGGGGGGACCCAAGAGACCCAGTACTTC.